Sequencing of this T cell receptor beta chain was carried out in a study of radiotherapy plus CTLA-4 blockade in lung cancer. Regarding the study as a whole: Following radiotherapy plus ipilimumab, tumor-derived TCR clones expanded in the blood.

This clone was observed once. What it binds is unknown. Clones were sequenced by immunoSEQ multiplex PCR, and TCRdb holds only the in-frame ones, with some missing. The sample has roughly 35,000 clones, around 75% seen once. The CDR3 consists of 14 residues. The germline V gene has CDR1 ENHRY and CDR2 SYGVKD. V shed 10 bases, J shed 8 bases, and the junction held 11 bases outside the gene matches. This sample comprised peripheral blood, obtained from a patient treated with radiotherapy plus ipilimumab. This sequence originates from a human donor with non-small cell lung cancer that progressed on radiotherapy plus ipilimumab. The chain links TRBV10-3 to TRBJ2-1, with 10 bases aligning to TRBD2. The CDR3 is CATLAGVGGDEQFF. In DNA form, the CDR3 reads TGTGCCACCCTAGCGGGAGTAGGGGGAGATGAGCAGTTCTTC.